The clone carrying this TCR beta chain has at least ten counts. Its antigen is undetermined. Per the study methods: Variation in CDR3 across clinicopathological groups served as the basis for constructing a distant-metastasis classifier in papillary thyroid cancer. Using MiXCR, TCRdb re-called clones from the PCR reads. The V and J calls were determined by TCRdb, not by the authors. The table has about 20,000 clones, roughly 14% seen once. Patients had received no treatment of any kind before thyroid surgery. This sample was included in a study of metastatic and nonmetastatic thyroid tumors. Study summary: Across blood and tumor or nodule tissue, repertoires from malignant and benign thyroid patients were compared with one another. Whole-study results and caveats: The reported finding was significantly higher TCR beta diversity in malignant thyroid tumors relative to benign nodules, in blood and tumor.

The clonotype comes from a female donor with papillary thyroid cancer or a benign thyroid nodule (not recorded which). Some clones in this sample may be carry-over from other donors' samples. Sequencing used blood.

CDR3 DNA sequence: TGTGCCAGCAAAAAGGAGACTCCGAACACCGGGGAGCTGTTTTTT. It yields the protein CASKKETPNTGELFF. The chain employs TRBV5-4 and TRBJ2-2; the D is unclear. Trimming removed 6 bases from V and 0 bases from J, with 12 bases in between. Germline V lookup: CDR1 SGHNT, CDR2 YYREEE (reference sequence). This CDR3 region has 15 residues.